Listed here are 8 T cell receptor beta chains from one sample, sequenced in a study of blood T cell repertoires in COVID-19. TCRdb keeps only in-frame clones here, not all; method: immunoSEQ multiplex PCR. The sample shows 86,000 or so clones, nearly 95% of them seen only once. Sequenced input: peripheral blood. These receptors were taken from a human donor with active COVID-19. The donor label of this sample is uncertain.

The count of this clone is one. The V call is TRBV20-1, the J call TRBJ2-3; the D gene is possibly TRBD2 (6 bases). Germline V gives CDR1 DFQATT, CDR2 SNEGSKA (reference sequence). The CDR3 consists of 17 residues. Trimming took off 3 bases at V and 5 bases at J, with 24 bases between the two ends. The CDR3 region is CSASPLAGRRREDTQYF. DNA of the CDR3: TGCAGTGCTAGTCCTTTGGCTGGGCGAAGGCGGGAAGATACGCAGTATTTT.

The CDR3 loop reads CASSQELSDRANEQFF. The CDR3 coding sequence is TGTGCCAGCAGCCAAGAGCTATCGGACAGGGCCAATGAGCAGTTCTTC. V is TRBV3-1 (or the pseudogene TRBV3-2) and J is TRBJ2-1; 8 nucleotides match TRBD1. The CDR3 is 16 amino acids. J lost 6 bases, V lost 0 bases, and 7 bases had no gene match. Germline-derived CDR1 and CDR2 are LGHDT and YNNKEL (reference sequence).

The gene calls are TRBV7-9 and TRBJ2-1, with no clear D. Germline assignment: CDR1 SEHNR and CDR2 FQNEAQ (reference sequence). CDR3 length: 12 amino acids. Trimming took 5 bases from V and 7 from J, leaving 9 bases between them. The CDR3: CASSTEFNEQFF. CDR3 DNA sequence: TGTGCCAGCAGCACAGAGTTTAATGAGCAGTTCTTC.

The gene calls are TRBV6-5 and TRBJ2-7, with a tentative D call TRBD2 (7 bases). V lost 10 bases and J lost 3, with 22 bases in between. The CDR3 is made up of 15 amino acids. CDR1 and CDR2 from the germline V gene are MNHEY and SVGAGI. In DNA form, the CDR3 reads TGTGCCACCCAAAGGGGGGGGACTCTAGACTACGAGCAGTACTTC. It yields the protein CATQRGGTLDYEQYF.

Written as DNA, the CDR3 is TGTGCCAGCAGCTTGTTTGGCGGGGGGGCCCTTTACAATGAGCAGTTCTTC. Translation: CASSLFGGGALYNEQFF. The J gene is TRBJ2-1, the V gene TRBV5-6; 9 nucleotides line up with TRBD2. The germline CDR1 and CDR2 sequences are SGHDT and YYEEEE. Losses at the gene ends were 1 base for V and 4 bases for J; bases not matched to a gene: 9. The CDR3 contains 17 residues.

The DNA for the CDR3 is TGCGCCAGCAGCCAGAGTCTAGCGGGAGGAGAGACCCAGTACTTC. Amino acid sequence: CASSQSLAGGETQYF. The chain is built from TRBV4-3 and TRBJ2-5; 11 nucleotides agree with TRBD2. Germline V gene lookup returns CDR1 LGHNA and CDR2 YSLEER. There are 15 residues in the CDR3. V lost 3 bases to trimming and J lost 4 bases; unmatched junction nucleotides: 4.

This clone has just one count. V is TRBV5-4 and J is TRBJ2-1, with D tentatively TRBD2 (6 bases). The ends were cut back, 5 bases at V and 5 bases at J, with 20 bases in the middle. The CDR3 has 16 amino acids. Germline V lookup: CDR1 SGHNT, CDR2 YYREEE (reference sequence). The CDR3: CASSLLGTLPNNEQFF. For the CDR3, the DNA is TGTGCCAGCAGTTTACTTGGGACTCTACCGAACAATGAGCAGTTCTTC.

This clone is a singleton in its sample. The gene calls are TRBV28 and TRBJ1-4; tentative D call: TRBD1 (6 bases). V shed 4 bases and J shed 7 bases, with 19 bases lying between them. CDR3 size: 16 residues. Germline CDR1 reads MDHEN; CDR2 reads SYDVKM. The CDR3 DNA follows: TGTGCCAGCAGTTATTTCTCGGGGGGGCTAGGTGAAAAACTGTTTTTT. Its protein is CASSYFSGGLGEKLFF.